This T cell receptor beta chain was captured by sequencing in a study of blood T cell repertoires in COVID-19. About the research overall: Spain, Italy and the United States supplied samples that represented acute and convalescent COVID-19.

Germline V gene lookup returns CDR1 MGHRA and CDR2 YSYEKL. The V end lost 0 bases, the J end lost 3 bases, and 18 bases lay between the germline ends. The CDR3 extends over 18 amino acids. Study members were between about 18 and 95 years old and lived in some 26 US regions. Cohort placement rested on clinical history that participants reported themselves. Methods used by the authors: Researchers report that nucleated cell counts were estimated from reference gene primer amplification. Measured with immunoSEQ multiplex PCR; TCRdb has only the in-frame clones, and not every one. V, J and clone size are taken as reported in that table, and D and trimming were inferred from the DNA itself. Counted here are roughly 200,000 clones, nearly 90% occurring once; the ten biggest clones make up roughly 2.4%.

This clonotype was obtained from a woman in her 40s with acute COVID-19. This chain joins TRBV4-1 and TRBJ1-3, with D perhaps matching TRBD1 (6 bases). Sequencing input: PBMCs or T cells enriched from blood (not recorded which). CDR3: CASSQDGGGLSLGNTIYF. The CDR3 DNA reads TGCGCCAGCAGCCAAGATGGGGGGGGCCTGTCCCTTGGAAACACCATATATTTT.